The entry below describes one T cell receptor (beta chain). The data stem from a study of blood T cell repertoires in COVID-19. Study at large: Material from acute and convalescent COVID-19 was sourced from the United States, Italy and Spain. Sources were T cells, B-cell-depleted T cells, or PBMCs; the material itself was cDNA or gDNA.

As processed by the authors: Amplification from reference gene primers served as the basis for estimated nucleated cell counts. The method was immunoSEQ multiplex PCR; TCRdb's version includes in-frame clones alone and lacks a portion of them. V and J calls and clone size are copied from that table; D and trimming were computed from the DNA. There are 120,000 or so clones in the sample; 83% occur only once, and under 6% lies in the top ten. V dropped 4 bases and J dropped 5; count of bases not matched to a gene: 5. The CDR3 length is 14 residues. The V gene's germline CDR1 is SGHNT and CDR2 YYREEE (reference sequence).

The source material was peripheral blood. The genes are TRBV5-4 and TRBJ2-2; 7 bases are a match to TRBD1. This clonotype was obtained from an elderly man with active or convalescent COVID-19. Here the CDR3 DNA reads TGTGCCAGCAGCCAAACAGGGGCGACCGGGGAGCTGTTTTTT. Amino acids: CASSQTGATGELFF.